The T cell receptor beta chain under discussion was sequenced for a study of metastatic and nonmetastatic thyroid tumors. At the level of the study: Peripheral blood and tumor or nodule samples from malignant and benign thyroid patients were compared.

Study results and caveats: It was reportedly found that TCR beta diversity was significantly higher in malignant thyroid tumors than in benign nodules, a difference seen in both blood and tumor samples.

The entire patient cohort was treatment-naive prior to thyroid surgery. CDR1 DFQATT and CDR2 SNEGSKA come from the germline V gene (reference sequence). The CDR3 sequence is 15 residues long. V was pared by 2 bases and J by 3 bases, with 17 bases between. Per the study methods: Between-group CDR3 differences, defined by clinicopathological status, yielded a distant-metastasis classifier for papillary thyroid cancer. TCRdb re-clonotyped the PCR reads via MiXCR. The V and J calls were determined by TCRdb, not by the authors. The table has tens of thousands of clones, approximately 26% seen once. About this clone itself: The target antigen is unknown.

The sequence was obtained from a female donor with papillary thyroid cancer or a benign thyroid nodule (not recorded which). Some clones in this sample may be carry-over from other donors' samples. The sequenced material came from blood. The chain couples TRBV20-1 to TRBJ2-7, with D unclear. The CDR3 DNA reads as TGCAGTGCTAGACTTCCTGAGGTTCGGGTCTACGAGCAGTACTTC. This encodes CSARLPEVRVYEQYF.